Listed below are T cell receptor beta chains from one sample, sequenced in a study of beta chain features in type 1 diabetes. Using immunoSEQ multiplex PCR, the repertoire was profiled, and TCRdb retains in-frame clones only, with some absent. In the table there are some 500,000 clones, roughly an eighth of which are singletons. The material sequenced was naive CD4+ T cells from blood. The source is a woman under 30 in good health. CDR3s include the opening cysteine and the closing phenylalanine or tryptophan. D genes are given only for firm matches. The size field is filled for only some rows; it gives once, few, many or a size class.

>.|TRBV7-2|TRBJ2-3|.
TGTGCCAGCAGCTTAGGTTTCGGAGATACGCAGTATTTT
CASSLGFGDTQYF
>.|TRBV23-1|TRBJ1-1|TRBD1
TGCGCCAGCAGTCAATTTGGACAGGGATTAAATCTAAAAATGAACACTGAAGCTTTCTTT
CASSQFGQGLNLKMNTEAFF
>.|TRBV4-1|TRBJ1-2|.
TGCGCCAGCAGCCAAGCCCCCCAGGGGAAGGACTATGGCTACACCTTC
CASSQAPQGKDYGYTF
>.|TRBV7-9|TRBJ2-1|TRBD2
TGTGCCAGCAGCTTGACTAGCGGGATGTTCGATGAGCAGTTCTTC
CASSLTSGMFDEQFF
>.|TRBV6-5|TRBJ2-5|.
TGTGCCAGCAGTTACACCCTAACAGGGATAGAGACCCAGTACTTC
CASSYTLTGIETQYF
>.|TRBV6-5|TRBJ2-1|.
TGTGCCAGCAGTTACAATACGGGGGGCTTGTTCTTC
CASSYNTGGLFF
>.|TRBV4-1|TRBJ2-3|.
TGCGCCAGCAGCCAAGATTCCGGAAGGGGGGATACGCAGTATTTT
CASSQDSGRGDTQYF
>few|TRBV4-1|TRBJ1-3|.
TGCGCCAGCAGCCAAGTCCAGTTATCCTCTGGAAACACCATATATTTT
CASSQVQLSSGNTIYF
>.|TRBV7-9|TRBJ2-4|TRBD1
TGTGCCAGCAGCTTTAGACAGGGGGCCTCGTACTTC
CASSFRQGASYF
>few|TRBV28|TRBJ2-1|.
TGTGCCAGCTGTTACAGCGGGACACCGTCCAATGAGCAGTTCTTC
CASCYSGTPSNEQFF
>few|TRBV18|TRBJ2-1|.
TGTGCCAGCTCACCAACTTCCGATGAGCAGTTCTTC
CASSPTSDEQFF
>.|TRBV14|TRBJ2-7|.
TGTGCCAGCAGCCAAGAGCGGGCCAACTACGAGCAGTACTTC
CASSQERANYEQYF
>few|TRBV7-9|TRBJ2-1|TRBD2
TGTGCCAGCAGCCAAAGGACTAGCTCCTACAATGAGCAGTTCTTC
CASSQRTSSYNEQFF
>many|TRBV15|TRBJ2-5|.
TGTGCCACCAGCAGGGGAAGGGTCCAAGAGACCCAGTACTTC
CATSRGRVQETQYF
>.|TRBV13|TRBJ2-3|.
TGTGCCAGCAGCTTAGGCCTGCGGACTAGCACAGATACGCAGTATTTT
CASSLGLRTSTDTQYF
>few|TRBV27|TRBJ2-2|TRBD1
TGTGCCAGCAGTCCCGGGACAGGGACGAACACCGGGGAGCTGTTTTTT
CASSPGTGTNTGELFF
>few|TRBV7-9|TRBJ2-6|.
TGTGCCAGCAGCCCCTTCGAGGCCAACGTCCTGACTTTC
CASSPFEANVLTF
>.|TRBV7-3|TRBJ2-5|TRBD1
TGTGCCAGCAGCTCGGCCGGGACAGGAGAGACCCAGTACTTC
CASSSAGTGETQYF
>.|TRBV7-2|TRBJ2-1|.
TGTGCCAGCAGCTATAGAGCCCACTCCTACAATGAGCAGTTCTTC
CASSYRAHSYNEQFF
>few|TRBV4-3|TRBJ2-1|.
TGCGCCAGCAGCCAGAACGGGGCAAGTCGGGAGCAGTTCTTC
CASSQNGASREQFF
>.|TRBV10-3|TRBJ1-2|.
TGTGCCTCATCGGAAGGGTACTATGGCTACACCTTC
CASSEGYYGYTF
>.|TRBV18|TRBJ2-1|.
TGTGCCAGCTCACCAGTCGCAACAACTGAGCAGTTCTTC
CASSPVATTEQFF
>few|TRBV11-2|TRBJ2-2|.
TGTGCCAGCAGCCCCCGAGGGTCGTACACCGGGGAGCTGTTTTTT
CASSPRGSYTGELFF
>few|TRBV2|TRBJ2-1|.
TGTGCCAGCAGTGACAGGGGAAAGCCCAATGAGCAGTTCTTC
CASSDRGKPNEQFF
>few|TRBV27|TRBJ1-5|TRBD1
TGTGCCAGCAGCAAGGGACAGCCAAATCAGCCCCAGCATTTT
CASSKGQPNQPQHF
>few|TRBV5-6|TRBJ2-1|TRBD2
TGTGCCAGCAGCTTCAGGACTAGCGGGGTCGCTGAGCAGTTCTTC
CASSFRTSGVAEQFF
>few|TRBV7-9|TRBJ2-4|.
TGTGCCAGCAGCCCCGGAAAGGGCCTAGCCAAAAACATTCAGTACTTC
CASSPGKGLAKNIQYF
>.|TRBV7-2|TRBJ2-1|TRBD2
TGTGCCAGCAGCTCGGGACTACTAGCGGGAGGATACAATGAGCAGTTCTTC
CASSSGLLAGGYNEQFF
>few|TRBV5-1|TRBJ2-2|.
TGCGCCAGCAGTCCCCAAACTAGCTCCGGGGAGCTGTTTTTT
CASSPQTSSGELFF
>.|TRBV30|TRBJ1-1|.
TGTGCCTTGAGGGCAGGGGAATTGACTGAAGCTTTCTTT
CALRAGELTEAFF
>.|TRBV7-2|TRBJ2-1|.
TGTGCCAGCCGGACTCCTCCTCAGGGTGAGCAGTTCTTC
CASRTPPQGEQFF
>.|TRBV25-1|TRBJ2-5|.
TGTGCCAGCAGTGAGTACAGGACAATGCAAGAGACCCAGTACTTC
CASSEYRTMQETQYF
>.|TRBV2|TRBJ2-7|.
TGTGCCAGCAGTGAACGGGGAGGCGGGCTAGGCGAGCAGTACTTC
CASSERGGGLGEQYF
>.|TRBV19|TRBJ1-2|.
TGTGCCAGTAGTATGGAACCGATTGGCTACACCTTC
CASSMEPIGYTF
>.|TRBV6-5|TRBJ2-5|.
TGTGCCAGCAGTTCCCACAGGGTACAAGAGACCCAGTACTTC
CASSSHRVQETQYF
>few|TRBV18|TRBJ1-2|TRBD1
TGTGCCAGCTCACCTAACCAGGGGGACAAGCTCGGCTACACCTTC
CASSPNQGDKLGYTF
>.|TRBV4-2|TRBJ2-1|TRBD2
TGTGCCAGCAGCCAAGATCGACTAGCCCCCCTCAATGAGCAGTTCTTC
CASSQDRLAPLNEQFF
>.|TRBV7-2|TRBJ2-1|.
TGTGCCAGCAGCTTAATCGATGAGCAGTTCTTC
CASSLIDEQFF
>few|TRBV5-1|TRBJ1-1|.
TGCGCCAGCAGCGTCGGGGAAGTGGGGAGCACTGAAGCTTTCTTT
CASSVGEVGSTEAFF
>.|TRBV4-3|TRBJ2-3|.
TGCGCCAGCAGCCAAGAAGCCGGCCTCAGCACAGATACGCAGTATTTT
CASSQEAGLSTDTQYF
>.|TRBV29-1|TRBJ2-3|.
TGCAGCGTTACGGGGAGCACAGATACGCAGTATTTT
CSVTGSTDTQYF
>few|TRBV9|TRBJ2-5|TRBD1
TGTGCCAGCAGCCTCCGGACAGGGGAGACCCAGTACTTC
CASSLRTGETQYF
>.|TRBV30|TRBJ1-5|.
TGTGCCTGGAGTGTAAGTTTGACAAATCAGCCCCAGCATTTT
CAWSVSLTNQPQHF
>few|TRBV7-9|TRBJ1-4|.
TGTGCCAGCAGCTTAACTGTCGAAAAACTGTTTTTT
CASSLTVEKLFF
>few|TRBV18|TRBJ2-5|TRBD2
TGTGCCAGCTCACCATCTAGCGGTGAGACCCAGTACTTC
CASSPSSGETQYF
>few|TRBV4-2|TRBJ2-2|.
TGTGCCAGCAGCCAAGACTGGGGCGTCGGGGAGCTGTTTTTT
CASSQDWGVGELFF
>.|TRBV27|TRBJ1-1|.
TGTGCCAGCAGGTCGGGGGGAATGAACACTGAAGCTTTCTTT
CASRSGGMNTEAFF
>.|TRBV6-6|TRBJ2-5|TRBD1
TGTGCCAGCAGTTGGCAGGGGGTGATGGCAGAGACCCAGTACTTC
CASSWQGVMAETQYF
>few|TRBV7-9|TRBJ1-6|.
TGTGCCAGCAGCTCCGGTCCCCCGGGGACTAATTCACCCCTCCACTTT
CASSSGPPGTNSPLHF